The 2 T cell receptor beta chains below come from one sample, sequenced in a study of T cell repertoires and leukemia-associated antigens (dated by TCRdb to about 2019). Preparation of the library involved 5' RACE. Sequencing instrument: Illumina MiSeq. In-frame beta chains were kept once TCRdb had trimmed the public reads at Q25 with fastp and called clones with MiXCR. CDR3 protein duplicates are merged, each entry listing the most common genes and DNA. A total of about 12,000 distinct CDR3 sequences appear in this sample, about two fifths of them only once. Together, the top ten hold about a third of the sample. For these TCRs, the target antigens are not known. The sample taken for sequencing was CD3+ T cells sorted from blood and cultured. These TCRs come from a female donor in good health.

The genes are TRBV18 and TRBJ2-7; D possibly corresponds to TRBD1 (6 bases). Per the germline V gene, CDR1 is KGHSH and CDR2 is LQKENI. The CDR3 is made up of 13 amino acids. Trimming cost V 4 bases and J 7 bases, with 14 bases left between them. CDR3 sequence (DNA): TGTGCCAGCTCACGGGACACGGGATTGGAGCAGTACTTC. This sequence encodes CASSRDTGLEQYF. The full variable domain, its missing parts supplied by reference TRBV18 and TRBJ2-7, is NAGVMQNPRHLVRRRGQEARLRCSPMKGHSHVYWYRQLPEEGLKFMVYLQKENIIDESGMPKERFSAEFPKEGPSILRIQQVVRGDSAAYFCASSRDTGLEQYFGPGTRLTVT.

V is TRBV18 and J is TRBJ1-2; D not certain. V shed 8 bases and J shed 4 bases, with 14 bases lying between them. The CDR3 runs 13 residues. Germline CDR1 and CDR2: KGHSH and LQKENI. The CDR3 reads CASPATGLYGYTF. The DNA of the CDR3 is TGTGCCAGCCCAGCTACGGGCCTCTATGGCTACACCTTC.